This TCR beta chain was retrieved from a study of shared clonotypes between healthy human individuals. Only in-frame clones appear in the TCRdb table, and some are missing; sequencing was by immunoSEQ multiplex PCR. The sample yields about 1 million clones, 78% seen once. General study results and limits: Clonotypes shared by all four donors outscored non-shared clonotypes in generation probability.

With respect to this clone: The antigen remains undetermined.

The CDR3 has 11 amino acids. CDR1 is SGHAT and CDR2 is FQNNGV in the germline V gene. V was shortened by 6 bases and J by 7 bases, with 7 bases between the two germline ends. The receptor was isolated from a man younger than 35 in good health. Some clones in this sample may be carry-over from other donors' samples. Source material: memory CD4+ T cells from PBMCs. This sample's subset: CD45RA-negative fraction. The chain combines TRBV11-2 with TRBJ2-1; D gene uncertain. CDR3 residues: CASRGGNEQFF. CDR3 nucleotide sequence: TGTGCCAGCAGGGGCGGAAATGAGCAGTTCTTC.